Detailed here is one TCR beta chain. The entry originates in a study of Graves' ophthalmopathy and Graves' hyperthyroidism. Whole-study context: No treatment had been given when peripheral blood was collected at initial diagnosis.

The V segment lost 8 bases and the J segment 2 bases; nucleotides outside the gene matches: 9. CDR1 and CDR2 from the germline V gene are SGHRS and YFSETQ. The CDR3 is 14 residues long. The sequenced template was RNA, covering the TCR beta CDR3 region. Second-round multiplex PCR followed a first-round RT-PCR using HTBI primers. MiXCR, run by TCRdb on the multiplex PCR reads, gives a single entry per CDR3 protein. The data contain a few hundred thousand distinct CDR3 sequences, roughly 15% of them singletons. The specimen sequenced was peripheral blood. This sequence was found in an adult man with Graves' ophthalmopathy. The chain carries TRBV5-1 and TRBJ2-7; 8 bases fit TRBD2. The CDR3 DNA follows: TGCGCCAGTAAACCGGCGGGAGGCCCCTACGAGCAGTACTTC. Translating gives CASKPAGGPYEQYF.